This TCR gamma chain comes out of a study of γδ T cells in repeated Plasmodium falciparum infection. Each sorted gammadelta sample had TRG and TRD chains sequenced. TCRdb fed the multiplex PCR reads to CATT. This table has 27,000 or so gamma-chain clones, around 1.4% appearing once. Many counts were recorded for this clone. Its specificity is not known. Germline V lookup: CDR1 EGSTGY, CDR2 YDSYTSSV. The CDR3 runs to 13 residues. The V gene end was trimmed by 2 bases and the J gene end by 2 bases; junction bases not matched to a gene: 3. Study-level findings and limits: Many TCRgamma sequences overlapped between individuals in stable Vgamma9/Vdelta2+ repertoires. Donors in Mali lived in a small rural village, largely one ethnic group.

Vgamma9/Vdelta2+ and Vdelta2-negative gammadelta T cells were flow-sorted from PBMC for bulk sequencing. The chain recombines TRGV4 with TRGJ1 or TRGJ2. This TCR derives from a pool of human donors (malaria-infected and uninfected, not separated). The material sequenced was gamma-delta T cells from blood. This chain's CDR3 is CATWDAHYYKKLF. The CDR3 DNA reads TGTGCCACCTGGGATGCCCATTATTATAAGAAACTCTTT.